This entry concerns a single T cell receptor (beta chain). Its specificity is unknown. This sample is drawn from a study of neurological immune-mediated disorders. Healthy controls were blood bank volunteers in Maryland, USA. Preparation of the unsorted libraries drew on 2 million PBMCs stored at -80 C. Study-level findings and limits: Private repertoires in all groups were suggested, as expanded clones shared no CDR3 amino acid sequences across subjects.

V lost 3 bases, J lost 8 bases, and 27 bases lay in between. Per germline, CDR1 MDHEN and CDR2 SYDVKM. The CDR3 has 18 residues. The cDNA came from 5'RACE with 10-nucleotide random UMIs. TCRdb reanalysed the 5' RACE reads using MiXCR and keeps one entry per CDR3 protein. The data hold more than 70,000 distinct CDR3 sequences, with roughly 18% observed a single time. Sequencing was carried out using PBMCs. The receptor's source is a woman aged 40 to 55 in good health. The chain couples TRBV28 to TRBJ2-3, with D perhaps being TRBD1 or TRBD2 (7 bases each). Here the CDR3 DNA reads TGTGCCAGCAGTTTCACTGGGTTCCAGGGGGGGGGGAAGGTTACGCAGTATTTT. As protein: CASSFTGFQGGGKVTQYF.